This is a list of T cell receptor beta chains from one sample in a study of blood T cells in healthy people across ages. Each CDR3 protein gets one entry after TCRdb re-called the 5' RACE reads with MiXCR. Of roughly 1.4 million distinct CDR3 sequences in the sample, roughly 64% were seen once. The sequenced sample consisted of blood. Receptor source: a man in his late teens or twenties in good health. The CDR3 runs from the conserved cysteine through the conserved F or W. Each record gives: V gene, D gene, J gene, CDR3 length, clone size, CDR3 protein, CDR3 DNA. A D gene is named only where the DNA matches it firmly. Clone size is given for some rows only: seen once, a few or many times, or a class if the clone is expanded.

TRBV12-3/TRBV12-4	NA	TRBJ1-2	14	NA	CASSRQPGGYGYTF	TGTGCCAGCAGTCGACAGCCGGGGGGCTATGGCTACACCTTC
TRBV14	NA	TRBJ2-3	13	NA	CASSTHVTDTQYF	TGTGCCAGCAGCACCCACGTCACAGATACGCAGTATTTT
TRBV9	NA	TRBJ2-5	12	NA	CASSVAEGTQYF	TGTGCCAGCAGCGTAGCGGAAGGGACCCAGTACTTC
TRBV7-8	TRBD1	TRBJ1-1	13	NA	CASSLDQTGRAFF	TGTGCCAGCAGCTTAGACCAGACAGGGAGAGCTTTCTTT
TRBV6-1	TRBD1	TRBJ2-6	20	NA	CASSAGQWGQGESGANVLTF	TGTGCCAGCAGTGCGGGCCAGTGGGGACAGGGGGAGTCTGGGGCCAACGTCCTGACTTTC
TRBV20-1	NA	TRBJ2-1	12	few	CSVCSSYNEQFF	TGCAGTGTATGTAGCTCCTACAATGAGCAGTTCTTC
TRBV27	TRBD2	TRBJ2-1	15	NA	CASSLGGRYNNEQFF	TGTGCCAGCAGTTTAGGCGGGAGATACAACAATGAGCAGTTCTTC
TRBV5-1	NA	TRBJ2-7	13	few	CASRPEGGYEQYF	TGCGCCAGCAGGCCCGAGGGTGGGTACGAGCAGTACTTC
TRBV4-3	TRBD1	TRBJ2-1	15	few	CASASDRGTYNEQFF	TGCGCCAGCGCTTCGGACAGGGGGACCTACAATGAGCAGTTCTTC
TRBV25-1	NA	TRBJ2-5	14	NA	CASSPQTGFETQYF	TGTGCCAGCAGTCCCCAGACAGGCTTCGAGACCCAGTACTTC
TRBV5-5	NA	TRBJ2-1	17	NA	CASSRLGLLEAYNEQFF	TGTGCCAGCAGCCGTTTGGGGCTTCTGGAGGCTTACAATGAGCAGTTCTTC
TRBV6-1	TRBD1	TRBJ1-1	15	NA	CASKDRLLMNTEAFF	TGTGCCAGCAAGGACAGGCTACTCATGAACACTGAAGCTTTCTTT
TRBV7-9	TRBD1	TRBJ2-7	18	NA	CASSQWLTGTGGGYEQYF	TGTGCCAGCAGCCAATGGTTAACCGGGACAGGGGGCGGTTACGAGCAGTACTTC
TRBV7-9	NA	TRBJ2-5	13	few	CASSSGFVETQYF	TGTGCCAGCAGCTCCGGATTCGTGGAGACCCAGTACTTC
TRBV4-1	NA	TRBJ1-6	16	NA	CASSEEDRGYNSPLHF	TGCGCCAGCAGCGAAGAGGACAGAGGTTATAATTCACCCCTCCACTTT
TRBV7-2	NA	TRBJ2-5	16	NA	CASSLEWAAAQETQYF	TGTGCCAGCAGCTTAGAGTGGGCGGCGGCCCAAGAGACCCAGTACTTC
TRBV20-1	TRBD2	TRBJ2-1	15	NA	CSASYPTSAGEGQFF	TGCAGTGCTTCGTATCCGACTAGCGCGGGGGAGGGGCAGTTCTTC
TRBV20-1	TRBD2	TRBJ2-7	13	few	CSDCGRTEYEQYF	TGCAGTGATTGCGGGAGGACGGAATACGAGCAGTACTTC
TRBV11-2	NA	TRBJ2-1	18	NA	CASSLDWVWPGSHNEQFF	TGTGCCAGCAGCTTAGATTGGGTTTGGCCGGGAAGCCACAATGAGCAGTTCTTC
TRBV2	NA	TRBJ2-1	13	few	CASSPVSNNEQFF	TGTGCCAGCAGTCCGGTCTCGAACAATGAGCAGTTCTTC
TRBV30	NA	TRBJ1-2	12	NA	CAWKVTGYGYTF	TGTGCCTGGAAGGTTACAGGGTATGGCTACACCTTC
TRBV5-1	TRBD2	TRBJ2-5	18	NA	CASSSAGGLAGRQETQYF	TGCGCCAGCAGCTCCGCTGGGGGTTTAGCGGGGAGGCAAGAGACCCAGTACTTC
TRBV7-2	TRBD2	TRBJ2-7	14	NA	CASSFLAGVYEQYF	TGTGCCAGCAGCTTTCTAGCGGGGGTCTACGAGCAGTACTTC
TRBV29-1	TRBD1	TRBJ1-2	12	NA	CSVVPGGDGYTF	TGCAGCGTTGTACCAGGGGGCGATGGCTACACCTTC
TRBV6-5	TRBD2	TRBJ2-3	13	NA	CATGLAGVDTQYF	TGTGCCACCGGACTAGCGGGAGTAGATACGCAGTATTTT
TRBV20-1	NA	TRBJ2-3	14	few	CSARPQFSGDTQYF	TGCAGTGCCCGGCCGCAGTTTTCGGGAGATACGCAGTATTTT
TRBV19	NA	TRBJ2-1	15	NA	CASSIGRGVYNEQFF	TGTGCCAGTAGTATAGGGAGGGGGGTTTACAATGAGCAGTTCTTC
TRBV6-6	NA	TRBJ2-2	16	NA	CASSFIRGTNTGELFF	TGTGCCAGCAGTTTTATCCGGGGGACGAACACCGGGGAGCTGTTTTTT
TRBV6-2/TRBV6-3	TRBD1	TRBJ2-3	12	NA	CATGQKTDTQYF	TGTGCCACGGGACAGAAGACAGATACGCAGTATTTT
TRBV20-1	TRBD1	TRBJ2-7	16	once	CSAIRDRAISSYEQYF	TGCAGTGCTATCCGGGACAGGGCGATAAGCTCCTACGAGCAGTACTTC
TRBV3-1	TRBD2	TRBJ2-1	15	NA	CASSPQGLAGAEQFF	TGTGCCAGCAGCCCCCAGGGACTAGCGGGAGCTGAGCAGTTCTTC
TRBV29-1	TRBD1	TRBJ1-1	17	NA	CSVGERAGGLGDTEAFF	TGCAGCGTTGGGGAGCGGGCAGGGGGCCTGGGGGACACTGAAGCTTTCTTT
TRBV4-1	NA	TRBJ2-5	15	NA	CASSPRGLAQETQYF	TGCGCCAGCAGCCCCCGTGGCCTCGCTCAGGAGACCCAGTACTTC
TRBV27	TRBD1	TRBJ1-2	13	few	CASSTGQFYGYTF	TGTGCCAGCAGTACGGGACAGTTCTATGGCTACACCTTC
TRBV29-1	NA	TRBJ2-5	16	NA	CSVEDQGNRAEETQYF	TGCAGCGTTGAAGATCAGGGAAACAGGGCTGAGGAGACCCAGTACTTC
TRBV20-1	NA	TRBJ2-1	17	NA	CSARPRVVAALANEQFF	TGCAGTGCTCGACCCCGGGTCGTAGCGGCCCTCGCGAATGAGCAGTTCTTC
TRBV20-1	TRBD1	TRBJ2-7	15	NA	CSAGADRGPTYEQYF	TGCAGTGCTGGGGCTGACAGGGGACCAACCTACGAGCAGTACTTC
TRBV20-1	NA	TRBJ2-1	15	NA	CSAREAQGRFNEQFF	TGCAGTGCTAGAGAGGCGCAGGGGAGATTCAATGAGCAGTTCTTC
TRBV7-9	TRBD1	TRBJ2-7	14	few	CASSPGQANYEQYF	TGTGCCAGCAGCCCGGGACAGGCCAACTACGAGCAGTACTTC
TRBV7-2	NA	TRBJ1-6	13	NA	CASRQMQNSPLHF	TGTGCCAGCAGACAGATGCAAAATTCACCCCTCCACTTT
TRBV27	TRBD1	TRBJ1-5	15	NA	CASSLLTGSNQPQHF	TGTGCCAGCAGTTTATTGACAGGGAGCAATCAGCCCCAGCATTTT
TRBV7-9	NA	TRBJ2-7	11	NA	CAITQGYEQYF	TGTGCCATTACACAGGGATACGAGCAGTACTTC
TRBV27	NA	TRBJ2-5	15	few	CASSLTGTYQETQYF	TGTGCCAGCAGTTTAACCGGGACGTACCAAGAGACCCAGTACTTC
TRBV10-2	NA	TRBJ2-5	14	once	CASRQGWDEETQYF	TGCGCCAGCAGACAGGGATGGGACGAGGAGACCCAGTACTTC
TRBV11-2	TRBD2	TRBJ2-7	18	NA	CASSPFRLAGASSYEQYF	TGTGCCAGCAGTCCCTTCAGGCTAGCGGGGGCGAGCTCCTACGAGCAGTACTTC
TRBV14	NA	TRBJ2-1	13	NA	CASSQEARNEQFF	TGTGCCAGCAGCCAAGAGGCAAGAAATGAGCAGTTCTTC
TRBV4-1	TRBD1	TRBJ1-6	18	NA	CASSPDPSDRGRNSPLHF	TGCGCCAGCAGCCCAGACCCATCGGACAGGGGGCGTAATTCACCCCTCCACTTT
TRBV4-1	NA	TRBJ2-7	17	NA	CASSPFPDSANSYEQYF	TGCGCCAGCAGCCCTTTTCCAGACAGCGCCAACTCCTACGAGCAGTACTTC